This T cell receptor beta chain was profiled in a study of glioma-infiltrating T cells after dendritic cell vaccination. In the study overall: Dendritic cells derived from monocytes and pulsed with autologous tumor lysate formed the vaccine.

The PCR used 60 V beta and 13 J beta primers. Repertoires were generated with immunoSEQ multiplex PCR, while TCRdb's copy carries only in-frame clones and drops some. This table holds about 30,000 clones, roughly nine tenths found once. Blood PBMC samples: pre-vaccination, two weeks post third vaccination, and at tumor progression. The germline V gene encodes CDR1 SGHRS and CDR2 YFSETQ. This CDR3 has 19 amino acids. Between the trimmed V and J ends, which lost 0 bases and 4 bases, there was a span of 25 bases. Sequences were derived from blood, sampled before dendritic cell vaccination. This chain uses TRBV5-1 with TRBJ1-1; D possibly corresponds to TRBD1 (5 bases). The clonotype was recovered from a human donor with glioblastoma. This chain's CDR3 is CASSLGPLGEQWGTTEAFF. In DNA form, the CDR3 reads TGCGCCAGCAGCTTGGGCCCTCTAGGTGAACAATGGGGCACCACTGAAGCTTTCTTT.